What follows describes a single T cell receptor beta chain. The junction shows a germline mismatch at one end, possibly a read error. TCR beta CDR3 regions were amplified from RNA. The HTBI primer set was used in a first-round RT-PCR of the TCR CDR3. TCRdb processed the multiplex PCR reads anew with MiXCR; each CDR3 protein has one entry. The data show around 800,000 distinct CDR3 sequences, over 35% seen once. The germline CDR1 and CDR2 sequences are SGHTA and FQGNSA. This CDR3 has 15 amino acids. The patients, who ranged from 18 to 65 in age, presented with newly diagnosed hyperthyroidism lasting under 2 months. Uncontrolled infection, other autoimmune disease, pregnancy or lactation excluded patients. Fresh peripheral blood, 7.5 to 10 ml, was the source of the PBMCs. The source of the sample is a study of T cells in Graves' hyperthyroidism and ophthalmopathy. For the study at large: Peripheral blood samples were taken at initial diagnosis, prior to any treatment.

The chain recombines TRBV7-2 with TRBJ2-7, with D possibly TRBD1 on 6 matching bases. The source of this sequence is a man between 18 and 35 years old with Graves' hyperthyroidism. Source material: blood. The DNA for the CDR3 is TGCGCCAGCAGCCAAGATTATGGGGGCAGGTACGAGCAGTACTTC. Translation: CASSQDYGGRYEQYF.